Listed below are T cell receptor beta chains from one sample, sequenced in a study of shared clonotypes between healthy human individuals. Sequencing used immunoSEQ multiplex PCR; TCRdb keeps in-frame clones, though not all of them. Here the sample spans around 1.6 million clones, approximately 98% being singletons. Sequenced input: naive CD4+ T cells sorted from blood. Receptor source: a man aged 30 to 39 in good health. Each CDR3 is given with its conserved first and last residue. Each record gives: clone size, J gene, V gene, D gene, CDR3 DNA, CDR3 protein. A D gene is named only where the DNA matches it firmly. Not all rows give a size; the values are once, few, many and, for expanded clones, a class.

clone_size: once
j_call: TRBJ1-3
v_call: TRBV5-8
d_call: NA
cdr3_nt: TGTGCCAGCAGCTTCGGGGGATTGGCAAACACCATATATTTT
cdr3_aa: CASSFGGLANTIYF

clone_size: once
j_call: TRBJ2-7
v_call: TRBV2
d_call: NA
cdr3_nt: TGTGCCAGCAGTGAAAACGACGGACGATCCTACGAGCAGTACTTC
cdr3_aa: CASSENDGRSYEQYF

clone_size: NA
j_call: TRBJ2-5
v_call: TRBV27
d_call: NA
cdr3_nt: TGTGCCAGCAGTCGAGAGCCTTGGGGGACCCAGTACTTC
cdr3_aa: CASSREPWGTQYF

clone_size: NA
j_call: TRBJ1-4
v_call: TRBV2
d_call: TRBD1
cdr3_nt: TGTGCCAGCAGTGAAGACAGGGGGGGGAATGAAAAACTGTTTTTT
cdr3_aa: CASSEDRGGNEKLFF

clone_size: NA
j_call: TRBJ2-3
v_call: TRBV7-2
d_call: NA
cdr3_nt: TGTGCCAGCAGCTTAGTTGCAGCCAGCGCAGATACGCAGTATTTT
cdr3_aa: CASSLVAASADTQYF

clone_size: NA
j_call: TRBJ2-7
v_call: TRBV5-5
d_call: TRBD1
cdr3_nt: TGTGCCAGCAGCTTCGGACAGGGAGAAAGGGAGCAGTACTTC
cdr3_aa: CASSFGQGEREQYF

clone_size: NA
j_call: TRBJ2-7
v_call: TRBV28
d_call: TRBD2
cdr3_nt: TGTGCCAGCAGACCACTAGCGAACTACGAGCAGTACTTC
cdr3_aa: CASRPLANYEQYF

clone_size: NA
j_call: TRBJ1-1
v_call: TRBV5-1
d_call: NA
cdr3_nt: TGCGCCAGCAGCTTGGTCGGGATGAACACTGAAGCTTTCTTT
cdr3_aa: CASSLVGMNTEAFF

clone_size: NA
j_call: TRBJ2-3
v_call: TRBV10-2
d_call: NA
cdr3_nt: TGCGCCAGCAGTGAGCGGAGGATAGGTGCGGTAAGCACAGATACGCAGTATTTT
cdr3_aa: CASSERRIGAVSTDTQYF

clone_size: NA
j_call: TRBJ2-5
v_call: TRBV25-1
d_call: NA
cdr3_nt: TGTGCCAGCAGTGAAGGGGGCGGGGAGACCCAGTACTTC
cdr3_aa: CASSEGGGETQYF

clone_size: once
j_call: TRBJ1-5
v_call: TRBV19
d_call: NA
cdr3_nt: TGTGCCAGTAGTCCCTATAGGGGGGATAGCAATCAGCCCCAGCATTTT
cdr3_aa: CASSPYRGDSNQPQHF

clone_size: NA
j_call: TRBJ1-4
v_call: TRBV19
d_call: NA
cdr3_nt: TGTGCCAGTAGCATCGCCCAAATCACAAATGAAAAACTGTTTTTT
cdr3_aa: CASSIAQITNEKLFF

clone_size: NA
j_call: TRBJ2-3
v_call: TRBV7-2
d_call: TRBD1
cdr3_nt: TGTGCCAGCAGCTTGGACAGGGGGCGTTCAGATACGCAGTATTTT
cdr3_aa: CASSLDRGRSDTQYF

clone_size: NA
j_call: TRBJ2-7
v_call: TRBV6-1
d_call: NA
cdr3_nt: TGTGCCAGCAGTGAAGTTGACAGAGTGAAGCAGTACTTC
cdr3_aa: CASSEVDRVKQYF

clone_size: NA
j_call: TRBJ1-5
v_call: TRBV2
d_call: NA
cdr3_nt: TGTGCCAGCAGTGCGAGAGGGAGCAATCAGCCCCAGCATTTT
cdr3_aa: CASSARGSNQPQHF

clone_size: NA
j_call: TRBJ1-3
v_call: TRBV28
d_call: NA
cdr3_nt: TGTGCCAGCAGTTTAGGCCAGGGAACAACCATATATTTT
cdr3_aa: CASSLGQGTTIYF

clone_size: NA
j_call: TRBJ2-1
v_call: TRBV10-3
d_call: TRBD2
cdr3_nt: TGTGCCATCAGTCGACTAGCGGAGAGAAATGAGCAGTTCTTC
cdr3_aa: CAISRLAERNEQFF

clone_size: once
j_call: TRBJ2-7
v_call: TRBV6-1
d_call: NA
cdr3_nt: TGTGCCATCTGTGAAGCATACTCCTACGAGCAGTACTTC
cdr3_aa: CAICEAYSYEQYF

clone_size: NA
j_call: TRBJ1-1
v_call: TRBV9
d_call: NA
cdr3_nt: TGTGCCAGCAGCGTATCAGGGCAGAGGAACACTGAAGCTTTCTTT
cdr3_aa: CASSVSGQRNTEAFF

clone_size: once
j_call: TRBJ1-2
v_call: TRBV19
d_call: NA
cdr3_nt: TGTGCCAGTAGTACACTCTACAGGGAAGGCTACACCTTC
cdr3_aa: CASSTLYREGYTF

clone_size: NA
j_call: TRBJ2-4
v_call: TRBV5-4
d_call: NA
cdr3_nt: TGTGCCAGCAGCTTGGTTGAAGCCAAAAACATTCAGTACTTC
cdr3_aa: CASSLVEAKNIQYF

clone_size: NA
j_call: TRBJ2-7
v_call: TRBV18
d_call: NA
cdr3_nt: TGTGCCAGCTCACCGGTCAATTCGGACTACGAGCAGTACTTC
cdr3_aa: CASSPVNSDYEQYF

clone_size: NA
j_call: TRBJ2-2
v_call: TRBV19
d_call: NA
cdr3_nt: TGTGCCAGTAGTATCTTGGTGCGGGACGACAGAGAGCTGTTTTTT
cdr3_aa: CASSILVRDDRELFF